Here is one T cell receptor beta chain with its context. Trimming removed 0 bases at V and 5 bases at J, with 15 bases between. From germline, CDR1 is MGHRA and CDR2 YSYEKL. This CDR3 comprises 16 residues. This specimen belongs to a study of blood T cell repertoires in COVID-19. Study-level information: Acute-phase and convalescent COVID-19 samples originated in the United States, Italy and Spain.

Per the original data handling: Nucleated cell counts were estimated from reference gene primer amplification. Sequencing used immunoSEQ multiplex PCR; TCRdb keeps in-frame clones, though not all of them. V, J and clone size are those of that table, while D and trimming were read from the DNA. This sample has a few hundred thousand clones, with about nine tenths found just once. Sequencing input: peripheral blood. The TCR was taken from a man younger than 35 with active or convalescent COVID-19. The rearrangement links TRBV4-1 to TRBJ2-3; tentative D call: TRBD2 (6 bases). The CDR3 bases are TGCGCCAGCAGCCAAGAGGAGGGTGAAGGGGAAGATACGCAGTATTTT. It is translated as CASSQEEGEGEDTQYF.